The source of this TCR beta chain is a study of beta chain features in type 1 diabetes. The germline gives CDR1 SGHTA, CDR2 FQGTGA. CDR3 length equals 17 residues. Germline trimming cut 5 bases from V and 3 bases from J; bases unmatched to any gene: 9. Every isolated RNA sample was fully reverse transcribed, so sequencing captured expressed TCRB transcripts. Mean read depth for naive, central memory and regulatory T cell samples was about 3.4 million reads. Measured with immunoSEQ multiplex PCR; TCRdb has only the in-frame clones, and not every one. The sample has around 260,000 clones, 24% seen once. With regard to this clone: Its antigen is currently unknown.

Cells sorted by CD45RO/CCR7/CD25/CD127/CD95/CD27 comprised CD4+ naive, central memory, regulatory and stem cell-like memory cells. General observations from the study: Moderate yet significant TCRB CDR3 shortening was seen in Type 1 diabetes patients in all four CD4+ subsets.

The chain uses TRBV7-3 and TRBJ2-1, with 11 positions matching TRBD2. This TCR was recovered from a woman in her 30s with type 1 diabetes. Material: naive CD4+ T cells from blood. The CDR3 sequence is CASSPTALAGGYNEQFF. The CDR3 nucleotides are TGTGCCAGCAGCCCTACGGCCCTAGCGGGGGGCTACAATGAGCAGTTCTTC. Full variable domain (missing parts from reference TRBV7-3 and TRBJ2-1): GAGVSQTPSNKVTEKGKYVELRCDPISGHTALYWYRQSLGQGPEFLIYFQGTGAADDSGLPNDRFFAVRPEGSVSTLKIQRTERGDSAVYLCASSPTALAGGYNEQFFGPGTRLTVL.